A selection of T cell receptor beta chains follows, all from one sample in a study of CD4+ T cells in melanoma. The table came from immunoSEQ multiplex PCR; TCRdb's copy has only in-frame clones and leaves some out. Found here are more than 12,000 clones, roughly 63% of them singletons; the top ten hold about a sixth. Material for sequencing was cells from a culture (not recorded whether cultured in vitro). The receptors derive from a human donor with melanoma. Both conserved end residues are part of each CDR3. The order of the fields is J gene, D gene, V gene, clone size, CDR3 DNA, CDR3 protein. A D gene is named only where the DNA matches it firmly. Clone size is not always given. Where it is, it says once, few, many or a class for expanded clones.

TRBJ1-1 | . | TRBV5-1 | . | TGCGCCAGCAGCGGGGGAGGGCCCAACACTGAAGCTTTCTTT | CASSGGGPNTEAFF
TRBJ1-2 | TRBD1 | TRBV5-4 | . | TGTGCCAGCAGCTTGGGTGGGCCAGGGGGCGCGAAGATGTATGGCTACACCTTC | CASSLGGPGGAKMYGYTF
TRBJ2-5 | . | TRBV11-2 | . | TGTGCCAGCAGATTTTTTGGGTCGGACGGAGAGACCCAGTACTTC | CASRFFGSDGETQYF
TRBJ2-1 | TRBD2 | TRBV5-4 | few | TGTGCCAGCAGCATGAGCGGGGGGCTCTACAATGAGCAGTTCTTC | CASSMSGGLYNEQFF
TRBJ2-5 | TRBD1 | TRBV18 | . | TGTGCCAGCTCCCCGGACAGGGGGGGAGAGACCCAGTACTTC | CASSPDRGGETQYF
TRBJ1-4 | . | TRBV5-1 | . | TGCGCCAGCAGCATCGACCCGGGGGGCAGTGAAAAACTGTTTTTT | CASSIDPGGSEKLFF
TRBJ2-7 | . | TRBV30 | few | TGTGCCTGGAGTGTGCGATACGAGCAGTACTTC | CAWSVRYEQYF
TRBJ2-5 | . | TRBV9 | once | TGTGCCAGCAGCGTGGGCCTCGGGGCGGCTCAAGAGACCCAGTACTTC | CASSVGLGAAQETQYF
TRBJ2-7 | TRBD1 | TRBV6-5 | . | TGTGCCAGCAGTTACACCCCAGGGGGCTTCGGCCACGAGCAGTACTTC | CASSYTPGGFGHEQYF
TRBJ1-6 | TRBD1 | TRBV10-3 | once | TGTGCCAGCAGTTACGGATCAGGGGGCCATTCACCCCTCCACTTT | CASSYGSGGHSPLHF
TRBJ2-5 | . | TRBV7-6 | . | TGTGCCAGCAGCTTCGGTGGGACCCAGTACTTC | CASSFGGTQYF
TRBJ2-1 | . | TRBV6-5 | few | TGTGCCAGCAGGTCCGGGACCTACAATGAGCAGTTCTTC | CASRSGTYNEQFF
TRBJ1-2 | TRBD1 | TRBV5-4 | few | TGTGCCAGCAGGGCCGGGACAGAGATCTATGGCTACACCTTC | CASRAGTEIYGYTF
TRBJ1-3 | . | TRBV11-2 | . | TGTGCCAGCAGCTTAGTTCGTGGCTCTGGAAACACCATATATTTT | CASSLVRGSGNTIYF
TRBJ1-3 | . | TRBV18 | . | TGTGCCAGCTCACCAGTTAACAGTCCTACTGGAAACACCATATATTTT | CASSPVNSPTGNTIYF
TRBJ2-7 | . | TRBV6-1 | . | TGTGCCAGCAGCGTGTACGAGCAGTACTTC | CASSVYEQYF
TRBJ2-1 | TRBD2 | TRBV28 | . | TGTGCCAGCGGGGGGGAGGGTAGCGGTCACAATGAGCAGTTCTTC | CASGGEGSGHNEQFF
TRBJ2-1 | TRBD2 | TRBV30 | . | TGTGCCGGTCGACTAGCGGGGGGAAGCAATGAGCAGTTCTTC | CAGRLAGGSNEQFF
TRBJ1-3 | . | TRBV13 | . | TGTGCCAGCAGCTCGGGGAAGATCTCTGGAAACACCATATATTTT | CASSSGKISGNTIYF
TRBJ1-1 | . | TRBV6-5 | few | TGTGCCAGCAGTCGGGGGCGCCGGACTGAAGCTTTCTTT | CASSRGRRTEAFF
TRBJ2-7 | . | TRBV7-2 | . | TGTGCCAGCAGCTCGGACCTATTGGCCTACGAGCAGTACTTC | CASSSDLLAYEQYF
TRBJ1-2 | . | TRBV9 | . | TGTGCCAGCAGCGTAGCTTTGACGGACTATGGCTACACCTTC | CASSVALTDYGYTF
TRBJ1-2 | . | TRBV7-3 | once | TGTGCCAGCAGCTACATAGGGGGGGATGGCTACACCTTC | CASSYIGGDGYTF
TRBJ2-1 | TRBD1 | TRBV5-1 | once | TGCGCCAGCAGCTTCAGGGGGCCCAATTACAATGAGCAGTTCTTC | CASSFRGPNYNEQFF
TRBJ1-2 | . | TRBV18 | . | TGTGCCAGCTCACCAGGGGGCCCCAAGGCTAACTATGGCTACACCTTC | CASSPGGPKANYGYTF
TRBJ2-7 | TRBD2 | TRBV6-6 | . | TGTGCCACGAGCGGGGGGGCCTCCTACGAGCAGTACTTC | CATSGGASYEQYF
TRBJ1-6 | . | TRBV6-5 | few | TGTGCCAGCAGTCCCTGGGCGGGGGATTCACCCCTCCACTTT | CASSPWAGDSPLHF
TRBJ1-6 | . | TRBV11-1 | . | TGTGCCAGCAGGCCTCTATCCCGCGGTTCACCCCTCCACTTT | CASRPLSRGSPLHF
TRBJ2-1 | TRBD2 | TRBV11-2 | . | TGTGCCAGCAGATACGGAGCGGGGGACTCCTACAATGAGCAGTTCTTC | CASRYGAGDSYNEQFF
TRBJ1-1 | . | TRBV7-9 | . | TGTGCCAGCAGCTTAGGACCGGGGACGTACGCTGAAGCTTTCTTT | CASSLGPGTYAEAFF
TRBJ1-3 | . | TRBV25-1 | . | TGTGCCAGCAGTTACGGGAACACCATATATTTT | CASSYGNTIYF
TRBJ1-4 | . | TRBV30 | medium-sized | TGTGCCTGGAGTCCGGTGGATGAAAAACTGTTTTTT | CAWSPVDEKLFF
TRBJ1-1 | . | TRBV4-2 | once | TGTGCCAGCAGCACGGAAAACACTGAAGCTTTCTTT | CASSTENTEAFF
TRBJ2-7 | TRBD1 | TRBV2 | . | TGTGCCAGCAGAGGGGGGGGACAGGGGACTACTTCCTACGAGCAGTACTTC | CASRGGGQGTTSYEQYF
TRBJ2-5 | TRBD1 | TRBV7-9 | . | TGTGCCAGCAGCTCAAACCCCGGGGACAGGGGAGAGACCCAGTACTTC | CASSSNPGDRGETQYF
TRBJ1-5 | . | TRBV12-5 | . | TGTGCTAGCCGCCGCGAATCGCCCCCCGATCAGCCCCAGCATTTT | CASRRESPPDQPQHF
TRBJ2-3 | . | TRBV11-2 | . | TGTGCCAGCAGCTCCACAACCGGCGGGGATACGCAGTATTTT | CASSSTTGGDTQYF
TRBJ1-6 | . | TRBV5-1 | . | TGCGCCAGCAGCTTGGCCTTTGGGCGATCACCCCTCCACTTT | CASSLAFGRSPLHF
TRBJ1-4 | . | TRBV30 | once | TGTGCCTGGAACCGGGGTTCGCATTACGAAAAACTGTTTTTT | CAWNRGSHYEKLFF
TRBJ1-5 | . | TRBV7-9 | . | TGTGCCAGCAGCTTGCAAGGGGATCAGCCCCAGCATTTT | CASSLQGDQPQHF
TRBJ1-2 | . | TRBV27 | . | TGTGCCAGCACCTCCCGGGGGTACGGCTACACCTTC | CASTSRGYGYTF
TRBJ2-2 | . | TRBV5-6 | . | TGTGCCAGCAGCTTAGACACCCTGACGAACACCGGGGAGCTGTTTTTT | CASSLDTLTNTGELFF
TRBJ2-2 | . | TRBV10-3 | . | TGTGCCATCAGTGAGTCGTCGGGGGGCCGTGGCGGGGAGCTGTTTTTT | CAISESSGGRGGELFF
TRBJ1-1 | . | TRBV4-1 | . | TGCGCCAGCAGTGGGGTGGGCTTCATAAAGAACACTGAAGCTTTCTTT | CASSGVGFIKNTEAFF
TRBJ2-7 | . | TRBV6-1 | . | TGTGCCAGCAGCCCCGGCGGGACAAGGTACTACGAGCAGTACTTC | CASSPGGTRYYEQYF
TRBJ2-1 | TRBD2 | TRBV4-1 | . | TGCGCCAGCAGCCAAGGACCTCTCGGGGGGGCGTACAATGAGCAGTTCTTC | CASSQGPLGGAYNEQFF
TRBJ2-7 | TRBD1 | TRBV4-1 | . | TGCGCCAGCAGCCTCCCTCGGACAGGGGAGTCCTACGAGCAGTACTTC | CASSLPRTGESYEQYF